This T cell receptor (beta chain) is from a study of CD8+ T cells in alopecia areata. Study background: People stayed on tofacitinib for 6 to 18 months, then stopped the drug for 6 months. For treated patients, severity scores reflected the percentage of scalp area affected.

The treatment: oral pan-JAK inhibitor, 5-10 mg twice daily. After isolation, RNA underwent reverse transcription to generate cDNA as the sequencing template. Method: immunoSEQ multiplex PCR; TCRdb's copy keeps in-frame clones and lacks some. The sample holds 150,000 to 200,000 clones, 60% seen once. Study-wide results and limits: TCRs were shared less clearly across patients than in mice, possibly for HLA-related reasons.

The germline CDR1 and CDR2 sequences are MNHEY and SVGAGI. The CDR3 length is 15 residues. Deletions cut 6 bases from V and 0 bases from J, with 13 bases between. Notes on this clone: Antigen unknown.

The chain joins TRBV6-5 to TRBJ2-3; a weak D match, TRBD1 (5 bases). The sample was CD4+ T cells sorted from blood, taken at week 24, from a patient treated with tofacitinib. The sequence was collected from a human donor with alopecia areata. The CDR3 protein is CASSTGPISTDTQYF. CDR3 nucleotide sequence: TGTGCCAGCAGCACAGGACCCATTAGCACAGATACGCAGTATTTT.